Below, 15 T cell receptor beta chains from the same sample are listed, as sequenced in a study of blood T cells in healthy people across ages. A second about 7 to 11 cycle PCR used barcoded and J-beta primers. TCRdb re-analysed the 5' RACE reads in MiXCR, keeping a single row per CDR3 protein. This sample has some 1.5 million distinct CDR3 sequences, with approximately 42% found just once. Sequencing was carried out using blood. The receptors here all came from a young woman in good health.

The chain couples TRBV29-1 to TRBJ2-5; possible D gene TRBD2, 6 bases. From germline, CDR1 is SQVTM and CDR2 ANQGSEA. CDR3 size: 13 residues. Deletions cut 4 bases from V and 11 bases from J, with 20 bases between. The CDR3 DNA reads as TGCAGCGTTGCTCAGCGGGCGGGGAATGAGCAGTACTTC. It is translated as CSVAQRAGNEQYF.

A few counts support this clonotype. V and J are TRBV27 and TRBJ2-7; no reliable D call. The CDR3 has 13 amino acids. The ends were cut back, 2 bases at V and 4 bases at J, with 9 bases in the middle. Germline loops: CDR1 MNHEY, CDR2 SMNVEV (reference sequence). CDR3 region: CASSLVSEYEQYF. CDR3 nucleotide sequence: TGTGCCAGCAGTTTAGTTTCAGAGTACGAGCAGTACTTC.

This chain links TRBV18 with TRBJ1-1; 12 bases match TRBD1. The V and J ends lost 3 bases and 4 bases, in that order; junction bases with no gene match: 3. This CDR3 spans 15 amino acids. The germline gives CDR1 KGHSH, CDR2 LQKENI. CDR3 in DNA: TGTGCCAGCTCACCGATGGGACAGGGGGCCACTGAAGCTTTCTTT. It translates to CASSPMGQGATEAFF.

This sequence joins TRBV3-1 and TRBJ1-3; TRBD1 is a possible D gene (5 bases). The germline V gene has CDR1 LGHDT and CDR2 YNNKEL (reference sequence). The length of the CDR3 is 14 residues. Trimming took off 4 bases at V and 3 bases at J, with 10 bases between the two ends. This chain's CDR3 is CASSLKTVGNTIYF. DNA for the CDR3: TGTGCCAGCAGCCTAAAGACAGTTGGAAACACCATATATTTT.

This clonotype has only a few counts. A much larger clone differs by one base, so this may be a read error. DNA of the CDR3: TGTGCCAGCAGCCTCGACAGGGCGGCTCGGCCCCAGCATTTT. Its protein is CASSLDRAARPQHF. This chain connects TRBV11-2 to TRBJ1-5; TRBD1 matches 7 bases. The J segment lost 9 bases and the V segment lost 5 bases, leaving 10 bases of the junction unmatched. The CDR3 consists of 14 residues. The germline V gene has CDR1 SGHAT and CDR2 FQNNGV.

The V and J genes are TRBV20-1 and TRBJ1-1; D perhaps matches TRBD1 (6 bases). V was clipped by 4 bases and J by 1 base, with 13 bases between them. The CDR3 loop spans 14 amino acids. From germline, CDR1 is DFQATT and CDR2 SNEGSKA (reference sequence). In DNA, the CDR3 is TGCAGTGCTAACGCACAGGGCGGGAACACTGAAGCTTTCTTT. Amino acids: CSANAQGGNTEAFF.

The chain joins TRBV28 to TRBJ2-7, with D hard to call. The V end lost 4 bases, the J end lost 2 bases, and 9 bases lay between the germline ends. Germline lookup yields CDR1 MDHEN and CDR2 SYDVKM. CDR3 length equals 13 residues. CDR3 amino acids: CASSWFTAYEQYF. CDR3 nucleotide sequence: TGTGCCAGCAGTTGGTTCACAGCCTACGAGCAGTACTTC.

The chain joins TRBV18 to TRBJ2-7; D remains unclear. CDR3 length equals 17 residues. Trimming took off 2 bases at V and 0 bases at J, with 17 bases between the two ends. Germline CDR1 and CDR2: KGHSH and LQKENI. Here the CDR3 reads CASSPISHGGLSYEQYF. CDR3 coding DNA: TGTGCCAGCTCACCAATCTCTCATGGCGGCCTCTCCTACGAGCAGTACTTC.

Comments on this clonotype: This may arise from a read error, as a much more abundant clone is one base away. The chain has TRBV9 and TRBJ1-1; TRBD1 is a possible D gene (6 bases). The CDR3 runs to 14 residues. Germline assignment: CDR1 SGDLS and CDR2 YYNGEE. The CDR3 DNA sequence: TGTGCCAGCAGCGCCCAGGGGACAAACACTGTAGCTTTCTTT. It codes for CASSAQGTNTVAFF.

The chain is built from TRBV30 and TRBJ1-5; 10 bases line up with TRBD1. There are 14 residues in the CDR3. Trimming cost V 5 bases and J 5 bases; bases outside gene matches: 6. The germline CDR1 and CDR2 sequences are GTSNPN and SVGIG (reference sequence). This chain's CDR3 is CAWGTGVADQPQHF. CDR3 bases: TGTGCCTGGGGGACAGGGGTCGCAGATCAGCCCCAGCATTTT. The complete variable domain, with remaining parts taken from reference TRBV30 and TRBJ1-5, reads SQTIHQWPATLVQPVGSPLSLECTVEGTSNPNLYWYRQAAGRGLQLLFYSVGIGQISSEVPQNLSASRPQDRQFILSSKKLLLSDSGFYLCAWGTGVADQPQHFGDGTRLSIL.

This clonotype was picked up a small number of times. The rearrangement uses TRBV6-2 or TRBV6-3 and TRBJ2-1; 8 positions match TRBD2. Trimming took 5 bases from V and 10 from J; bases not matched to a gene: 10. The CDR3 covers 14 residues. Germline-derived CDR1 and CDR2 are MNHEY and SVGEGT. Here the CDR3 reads CASSPGGARWEQFF. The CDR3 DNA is TGTGCCAGCAGTCCCGGGGGGGCTAGGTGGGAGCAGTTCTTC.

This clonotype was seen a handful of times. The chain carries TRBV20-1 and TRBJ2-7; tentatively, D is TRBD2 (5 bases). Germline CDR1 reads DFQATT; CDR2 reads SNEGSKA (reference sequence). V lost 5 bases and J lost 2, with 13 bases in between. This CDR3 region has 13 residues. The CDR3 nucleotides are TGCAGTGCTCGGAGGAGTAGTGCCTACGAGCAGTACTTC. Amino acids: CSARRSSAYEQYF.

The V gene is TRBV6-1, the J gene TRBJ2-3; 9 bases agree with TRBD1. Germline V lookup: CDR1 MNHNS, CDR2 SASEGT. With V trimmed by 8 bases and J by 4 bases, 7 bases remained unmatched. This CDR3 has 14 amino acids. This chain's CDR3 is CASHYRGRADTQYF. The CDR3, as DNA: TGTGCCAGCCATTACAGGGGGCGGGCAGATACGCAGTATTTT.

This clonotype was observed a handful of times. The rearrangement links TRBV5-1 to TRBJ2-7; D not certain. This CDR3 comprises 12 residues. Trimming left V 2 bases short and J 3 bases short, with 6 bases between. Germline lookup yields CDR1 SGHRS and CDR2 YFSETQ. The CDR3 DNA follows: TGCGCCAGCAGCTTTGGCTTCTACGAGCAGTACTTC. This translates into CASSFGFYEQYF.

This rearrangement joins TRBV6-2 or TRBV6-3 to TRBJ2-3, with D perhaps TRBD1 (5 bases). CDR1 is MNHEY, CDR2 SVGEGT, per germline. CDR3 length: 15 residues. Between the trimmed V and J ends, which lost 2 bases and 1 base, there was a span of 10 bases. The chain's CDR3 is CASSYVGRGTDTQYF. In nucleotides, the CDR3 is TGTGCCAGCAGTTACGTCGGCAGGGGCACAGATACGCAGTATTTT.